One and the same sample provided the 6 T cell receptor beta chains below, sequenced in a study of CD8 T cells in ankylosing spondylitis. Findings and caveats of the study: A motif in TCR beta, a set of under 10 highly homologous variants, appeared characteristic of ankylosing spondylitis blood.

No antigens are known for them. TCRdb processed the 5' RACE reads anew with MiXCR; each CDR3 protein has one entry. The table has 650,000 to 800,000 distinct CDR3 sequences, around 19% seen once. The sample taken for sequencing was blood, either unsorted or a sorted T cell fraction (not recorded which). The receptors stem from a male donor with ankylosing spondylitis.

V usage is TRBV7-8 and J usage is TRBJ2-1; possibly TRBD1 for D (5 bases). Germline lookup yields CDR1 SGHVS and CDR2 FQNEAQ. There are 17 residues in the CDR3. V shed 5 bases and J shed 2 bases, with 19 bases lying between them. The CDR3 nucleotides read TGTGCCAGCAGCCAACAACGGCTAGGGGATACCTACAATGAGCAGTTCTTC. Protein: CASSQQRLGDTYNEQFF.

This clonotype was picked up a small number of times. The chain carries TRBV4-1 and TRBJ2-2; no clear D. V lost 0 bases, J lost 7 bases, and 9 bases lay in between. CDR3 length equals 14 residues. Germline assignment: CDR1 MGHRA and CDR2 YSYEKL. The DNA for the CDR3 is TGCGCCAGCAGCCAAGAGAGGATTAGCGGGGAGCTGTTTTTT. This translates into CASSQERISGELFF.

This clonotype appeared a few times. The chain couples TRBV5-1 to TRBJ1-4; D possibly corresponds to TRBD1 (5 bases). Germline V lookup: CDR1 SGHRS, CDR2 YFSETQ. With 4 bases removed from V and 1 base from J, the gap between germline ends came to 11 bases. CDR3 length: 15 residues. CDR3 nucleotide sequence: TGCGCCAGCAGCGCTCAAGGGGAAACTAATGAAAAACTGTTTTTT. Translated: CASSAQGETNEKLFF.

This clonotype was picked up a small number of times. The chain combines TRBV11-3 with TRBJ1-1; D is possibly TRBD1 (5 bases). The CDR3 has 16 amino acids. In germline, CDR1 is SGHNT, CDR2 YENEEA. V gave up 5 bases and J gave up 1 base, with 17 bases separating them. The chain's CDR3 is CASSRNPGPRNTEAFF. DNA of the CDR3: TGTGCCAGCAGCCGTAATCCGGGACCTCGGAACACTGAAGCTTTCTTT.

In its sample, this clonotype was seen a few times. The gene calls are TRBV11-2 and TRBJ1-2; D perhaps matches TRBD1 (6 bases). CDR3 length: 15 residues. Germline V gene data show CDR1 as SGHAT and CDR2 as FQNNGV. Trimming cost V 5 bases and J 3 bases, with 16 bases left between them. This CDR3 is CASSVVGTGYYGYTF. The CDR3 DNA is TGTGCCAGCAGCGTCGTCGGCACAGGGTACTATGGCTACACCTTC.

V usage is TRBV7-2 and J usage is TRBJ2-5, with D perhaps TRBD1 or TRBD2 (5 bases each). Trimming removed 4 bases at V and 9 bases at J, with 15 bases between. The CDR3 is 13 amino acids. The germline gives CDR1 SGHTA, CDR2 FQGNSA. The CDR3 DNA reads TGTGCCAGCAGCTGGCTGGGGGAGATCGCCCAGTACTTC. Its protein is CASSWLGEIAQYF. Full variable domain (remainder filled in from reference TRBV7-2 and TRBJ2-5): GAGVSQSPSNKVTEKGKDVELRCDPISGHTALYWYRQSLGQGLEFLIYFQGNSAPDKSGLPSDRFSAERTGGSVSTLTIQRTQQEDSAVYLCASSWLGEIAQYFGPGTRLLVL.